Listed below are T cell receptor beta chains from one sample, sequenced in a study of blood T cell repertoires in COVID-19. TCRdb's copy holds only in-frame clones and misses some; the assay was immunoSEQ multiplex PCR. Of 200,000 to 300,000 clones listed, about 89% are singletons. Sequenced: PBMCs or T cells enriched from blood (not recorded which). These receptors came from a young woman who had recovered from COVID-19. The CDR3 runs from the conserved cysteine through the conserved F or W. A D gene is named only where the DNA matches it firmly. Size is omitted from some rows. Given values are once, few, many or a class for expanded clones.

J gene,CDR3 length,clone size,D gene,V gene,CDR3 DNA,CDR3 protein
TRBJ2-2,13,NA,NA,TRBV27,TGTGCCAGCAGTTCCGCGTATGTAGGGGAGCTGTTTTTT,CASSSAYVGELFF
TRBJ1-3,14,NA,TRBD1,TRBV3-1/TRBV3-2,TGTGCCAGCAGCCGGCAGGGGGCGGGAAACACCATATATTTT,CASSRQGAGNTIYF
TRBJ2-5,16,NA,NA,TRBV7-3,TGTGCCAGCAGCCTAGGAGTCGCGCGCGGTAGGGAGACCCAGTACTTC,CASSLGVARGRETQYF
TRBJ2-7,18,NA,TRBD2,TRBV18,TGTGCCAGCTCGGGGACCGGGACTAGCGGGAGTTGGGGCTACGAGCAGTACTTC,CASSGTGTSGSWGYEQYF
TRBJ2-7,14,NA,NA,TRBV7-2,TGTGCCAGCAGCTTAGAGGGGGGGGCCTACGAGCAGTACTTC,CASSLEGGAYEQYF
TRBJ2-2,14,NA,TRBD1,TRBV24-1,TGTGCCACCAGTGCCGACAGGGGGCCCGGGGAGCTGTTTTTT,CATSADRGPGELFF
TRBJ2-1,16,NA,TRBD2,TRBV18,TGTGCCAGCTTGAACTTAGCGGGAGGGGTCTACAATGAGCAGTTCTTC,CASLNLAGGVYNEQFF
TRBJ1-6,11,NA,NA,TRBV5-1,TGCGCCAGCCCAAGCTATTCACCCCTCCACTTT,CASPSYSPLHF
TRBJ2-5,16,NA,NA,TRBV15,TGTGCCACCAGCAGTCGGAGCGGGTGGACCAAAGAGACCCAGTACTTC,CATSSRSGWTKETQYF
TRBJ1-2,14,NA,TRBD1,TRBV10-3,TGTGCCATCAGGGGACAGATTTCTAACTATGGCTACACCTTC,CAIRGQISNYGYTF
TRBJ1-2,12,NA,NA,TRBV12-3/TRBV12-4,TGTGCCACGAACAATGGGGCGTCTGGCTACACCTTC,CATNNGASGYTF
TRBJ2-2,14,NA,NA,TRBV24-1,TGTGCCACCAGTGATTTGGGCGGAACCGGGGAGCTGTTTTTT,CATSDLGGTGELFF
TRBJ1-2,15,NA,NA,TRBV15,TGTGCCACCAGCAGAGATCGGGGAGGTGACTATGGCTACACCTTC,CATSRDRGGDYGYTF
TRBJ2-3,19,NA,NA,TRBV11-2,TGTGCCAGCAGCTTCCACATACTCAAGCGGACCGGTGGGTGGGATACGCAGTATTTT,CASSFHILKRTGGWDTQYF
TRBJ2-2,18,NA,TRBD2,TRBV7-2,TGTGCCAGCAGCTTACACCGGACTAGCGGGAGAGGGGCCGGGGAGCTGTTTTTT,CASSLHRTSGRGAGELFF
TRBJ1-5,13,NA,TRBD1,TRBV9,TGTGCCAGCAGCGTAGGGTCAGGGGGGCCCCAGCATTTT,CASSVGSGGPQHF
TRBJ1-2,14,NA,TRBD1,TRBV7-8,TGTGCCAGCAGCTTCCGGGACAGCTCATATGGCTACACCTTC,CASSFRDSSYGYTF
TRBJ2-7,19,NA,TRBD2,TRBV6-2/TRBV6-3,TGTGCCAGCAGTTTCCTGACTAGCGGGACATACATGGTCGGAAACGAGCAGTACTTC,CASSFLTSGTYMVGNEQYF
TRBJ1-2,14,NA,NA,TRBV3-1/TRBV3-2,TGTGCCAGCAGCCAAACAGCGGACGGCTATGGCTACACCTTC,CASSQTADGYGYTF
TRBJ1-1,17,NA,NA,TRBV9,TGTGCCAGCAGCGTAGCGGGGGGCCCCGGTCTGAACACTGAAGCTTTCTTT,CASSVAGGPGLNTEAFF
TRBJ1-2,16,NA,NA,TRBV10-3,TGTGCCATCAGTGAGTCGGTGCAGATTTTTAACTATGGCTACACCTTC,CAISESVQIFNYGYTF
TRBJ1-2,19,NA,NA,TRBV11-3,TGTGCCAGCAGCCCGGGTCCGGCTTACAGGGACCAACCTAACTATGGCTACACCTTC,CASSPGPAYRDQPNYGYTF
TRBJ2-3,20,NA,NA,TRBV6-2/TRBV6-3,TGTGCCAGCAGTTACGTGCCGTCGGTGGCTAGTCCTGGTTTCGCGGATACGCAGTATTTT,CASSYVPSVASPGFADTQYF
TRBJ2-3,18,NA,TRBD2,TRBV5-1,TGCGCCAGCAGCTTCCCTAGCGGGAGGGGAGGTGGCACAGATACGCAGTATTTT,CASSFPSGRGGGTDTQYF
TRBJ1-1,13,NA,NA,TRBV19,TGTGCCAGTAGTATCGCCAGGGAAGTTGAAGCTTTCTTT,CASSIAREVEAFF
TRBJ1-3,16,NA,NA,TRBV6-5,TGTGCCAGCAGTTACAGCGCCCGGATATCTGGAAACACCATATATTTT,CASSYSARISGNTIYF
TRBJ1-5,15,NA,NA,TRBV2,TGTGCCAGCAGCTCCCCTCAGGGTATGGGGCAGCCCCAGCATTTT,CASSSPQGMGQPQHF
TRBJ2-7,14,NA,TRBD1,TRBV27,TGTGCCAGCAGGTACGGGACAGGGGTCCTCGAGCAGTACTTC,CASRYGTGVLEQYF
TRBJ1-2,12,NA,NA,TRBV3-1/TRBV3-2,TGTGCCACCCTCAGGGAAAACTATGGCTACACCTTC,CATLRENYGYTF
TRBJ1-1,15,NA,NA,TRBV9,TGTGCCAGCAGCGTAGCCGACGGGGGGAACACTGAAGCTTTCTTT,CASSVADGGNTEAFF
TRBJ2-5,16,NA,NA,TRBV2,TGTGCCAGCAGTGAAGGGACAGATAGTTTACAAGAGACCCAGTACTTC,CASSEGTDSLQETQYF
TRBJ2-1,14,NA,TRBD2,TRBV6-5,TGTGCCAGCAAGGCGGGGGGCCTCGGGGCTGAGCAGTTCTTC,CASKAGGLGAEQFF
TRBJ2-7,14,NA,NA,TRBV4-1,TGCGCCAGCAGCCAAGAAACAGACTCCTACGAGCAGTACTTC,CASSQETDSYEQYF
TRBJ2-2,16,NA,TRBD2,TRBV19,TGTGCCAGTACGTGGCTAGCGGAGGAAAACACCGGGGAGCTGTTTTTT,CASTWLAEENTGELFF
TRBJ2-5,14,NA,TRBD2,TRBV5-8,TGTGCCAGCAGCTTGCGGGGGGGCCGGGAGACCCAGTACTTC,CASSLRGGRETQYF
TRBJ2-5,18,NA,TRBD2,TRBV28,TGTGCCAGCAGTTTTCCCGAATACGGGGGGTTAGATGGGGAGACCCAGTACTTC,CASSFPEYGGLDGETQYF
TRBJ1-5,14,once,NA,TRBV2,TGTGCCAGCAGTGAGAGACAGGGCAATCAGCCCCAGCATTTT,CASSERQGNQPQHF
TRBJ2-5,17,once,TRBD2,TRBV13,TGTGCCAGCAGCTTAGGAAGAGGGCTAGCGGGGGAGGAGACCCAGTACTTC,CASSLGRGLAGEETQYF
TRBJ2-1,15,NA,TRBD2,TRBV25-1,TGTGCCAGCAGTGAAAGGGCGTCGGGGGGCAATGAGCAGTTCTTC,CASSERASGGNEQFF
TRBJ2-1,13,NA,NA,TRBV4-1,TGCGCCAGCAGCCCTGGGACTCCAAATGAGCAGTTCTTC,CASSPGTPNEQFF
TRBJ2-2,11,NA,NA,TRBV7-9,TGTGCCAGCAGCTTATCAAAGGAGCTGTTTTTT,CASSLSKELFF
TRBJ2-5,13,NA,TRBD1,TRBV6-5,TGTGCCAGCATGACAGGGGGGAAGGAGACCCAGTACTTC,CASMTGGKETQYF